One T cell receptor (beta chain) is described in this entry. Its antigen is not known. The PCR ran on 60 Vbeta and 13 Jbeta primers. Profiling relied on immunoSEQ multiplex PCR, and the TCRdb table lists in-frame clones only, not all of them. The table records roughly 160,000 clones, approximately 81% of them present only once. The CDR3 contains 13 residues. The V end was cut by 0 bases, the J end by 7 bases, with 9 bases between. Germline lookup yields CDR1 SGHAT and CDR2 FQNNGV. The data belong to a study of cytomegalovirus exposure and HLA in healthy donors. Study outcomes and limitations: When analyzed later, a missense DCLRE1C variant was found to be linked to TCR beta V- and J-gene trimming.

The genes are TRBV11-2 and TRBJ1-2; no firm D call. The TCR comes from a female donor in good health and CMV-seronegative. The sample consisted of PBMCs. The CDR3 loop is CASSLDPRVGYTF. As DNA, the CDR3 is TGTGCCAGCAGCTTAGACCCCCGGGTTGGCTACACCTTC. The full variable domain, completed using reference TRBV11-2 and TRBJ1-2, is EAGVAQSPRYKIIEKRQSVAFWCNPISGHATLYWYQQILGQGPKLLIQFQNNGVVDDSQLPKDRFSAERLKGVDSTLKIQPAKLEDSAVYLCASSLDPRVGYTFGSGTRLTVV.